This is a list of T cell receptor beta chains from one sample in a study of lymphopenia after photon versus proton radiotherapy. Some clones are missing from TCRdb's copy, which holds only in-frame ones; the method was immunoSEQ multiplex PCR. Here the sample spans tens of thousands of clones, roughly four fifths being singletons. Sequencing was performed on peripheral blood, taken from a patient treated with photon-based radiotherapy. These receptor sequences come from a woman aged 50 to 60 with pancreatic cancer. Each CDR3 is given with its conserved first and last residue. The order of the fields is CDR3 DNA, CDR3 protein, V gene, J gene, D gene, clone size. D genes are given only for firm matches. Not every row has a clone size; where given, it reads once, few, many or a size class.

CDR3 DNA: TGTGCCAGCAGTGAGGGGAGCGGGGGTAAGGGTGAGCAGTTCTTC; CDR3 protein: CASSEGSGGKGEQFF; V gene: TRBV6-4; J gene: TRBJ2-1; D gene: TRBD2; clone size: NA
CDR3 DNA: TGTGCCAGCTCCCGCCGAACGAGCTCCTACGAGCAGTACTTC; CDR3 protein: CASSRRTSSYEQYF; V gene: TRBV28; J gene: TRBJ2-7; D gene: NA; clone size: NA
CDR3 DNA: TGTGCCAGCAGCGTGGGACAGGGGGCTACAGCTAACTATGGCTACACCTTC; CDR3 protein: CASSVGQGATANYGYTF; V gene: TRBV5-4; J gene: TRBJ1-2; D gene: TRBD1; clone size: NA
CDR3 DNA: TGTGCCTGGAAACGGGACGCCGGGCCCGCCGGGGAGCTGTTTTTT; CDR3 protein: CAWKRDAGPAGELFF; V gene: TRBV30; J gene: TRBJ2-2; D gene: NA; clone size: NA
CDR3 DNA: TGTGCCAGCAGCGACGAAGCAGGTGAGAGGACTGAAGCTTTCTTT; CDR3 protein: CASSDEAGERTEAFF; V gene: TRBV9; J gene: TRBJ1-1; D gene: NA; clone size: NA
CDR3 DNA: TGTGCCAGCAGCGACCGGGACAGGTCCTCGTCAAGGAACGAGCAGTACTTC; CDR3 protein: CASSDRDRSSSRNEQYF; V gene: TRBV7-2; J gene: TRBJ2-7; D gene: TRBD1; clone size: few
CDR3 DNA: TGCGCCAGCAGCTTAGACGACTCCGGTCGAACAGATACGCAGTATTTT; CDR3 protein: CASSLDDSGRTDTQYF; V gene: TRBV5-1; J gene: TRBJ2-3; D gene: NA; clone size: NA
CDR3 DNA: TGTGCCAGCGGGTCGAGTAGCACAGATACGCAGTATTTT; CDR3 protein: CASGSSSTDTQYF; V gene: TRBV9; J gene: TRBJ2-3; D gene: NA; clone size: few
CDR3 DNA: TGTGCCAGTAGTATAAGGACAGCCGAGGACCAGTACTTC; CDR3 protein: CASSIRTAEDQYF; V gene: TRBV19; J gene: TRBJ2-5; D gene: NA; clone size: NA
CDR3 DNA: TGTGCCAGCAGCGCCCAGGACAGTGACACTGAAGCTTTCTTT; CDR3 protein: CASSAQDSDTEAFF; V gene: TRBV9; J gene: TRBJ1-1; D gene: NA; clone size: NA
CDR3 DNA: TGTGCCAGCAGCCCCTCCCGGGAAGGTTCTGAAGCTTTCTTT; CDR3 protein: CASSPSREGSEAFF; V gene: TRBV28; J gene: TRBJ1-1; D gene: NA; clone size: NA
CDR3 DNA: TGTGCCAGCAGTGTCAGTAATTCACCCCTCCACTTT; CDR3 protein: CASSVSNSPLHF; V gene: TRBV2; J gene: TRBJ1-6; D gene: NA; clone size: NA
CDR3 DNA: TGTGCCTGGGGGACCGGGACAGGGCGGAACGAGCAGTACTTC; CDR3 protein: CAWGTGTGRNEQYF; V gene: TRBV30; J gene: TRBJ2-7; D gene: TRBD1; clone size: NA
CDR3 DNA: TGTGCCAGCAGTCATACTAGCGGGAGGGGCAATGAGCAGTTCTTC; CDR3 protein: CASSHTSGRGNEQFF; V gene: TRBV7-9; J gene: TRBJ2-1; D gene: TRBD2; clone size: NA
CDR3 DNA: TGTGCCAGCAGCCTCGGGACAGGGTTCAATGAGCAGTTCTTC; CDR3 protein: CASSLGTGFNEQFF; V gene: TRBV28; J gene: TRBJ2-1; D gene: TRBD1; clone size: NA
CDR3 DNA: TGTGCCAGCTCATCGACAGGGGGCGTCCACGAGCAGTACTTC; CDR3 protein: CASSSTGGVHEQYF; V gene: TRBV18; J gene: TRBJ2-7; D gene: TRBD1; clone size: NA
CDR3 DNA: TGTGCCAGCAGCCTTCAGTGGGCGGCAGATACGCAGTATTTT; CDR3 protein: CASSLQWAADTQYF; V gene: TRBV6-5; J gene: TRBJ2-3; D gene: NA; clone size: NA
CDR3 DNA: TGTGCCAGCAGCTCACGGAGCGAGCAGTACTTC; CDR3 protein: CASSSRSEQYF; V gene: TRBV7-3; J gene: TRBJ2-7; D gene: NA; clone size: NA
CDR3 DNA: TGTGCCAGCAGTTTTGTTCCAGCGGGAGTCAATGAGCAGTTCTTC; CDR3 protein: CASSFVPAGVNEQFF; V gene: TRBV27; J gene: TRBJ2-1; D gene: TRBD2; clone size: once
CDR3 DNA: TGTGCCTGTCAGTCCCCCCAGACTAGCGGGGGGGAGCAGTTCTTC; CDR3 protein: CACQSPQTSGGEQFF; V gene: TRBV7-2; J gene: TRBJ2-1; D gene: TRBD2; clone size: NA
CDR3 DNA: TGTGCCAGCAGTCGGCTGGGCAATCAGCCCCAGCATTTT; CDR3 protein: CASSRLGNQPQHF; V gene: TRBV28; J gene: TRBJ1-5; D gene: NA; clone size: NA
CDR3 DNA: TGTGCTAGTGGTTTCACGCCGGGGCCCTACAATGAGCAGTTCTTC; CDR3 protein: CASGFTPGPYNEQFF; V gene: TRBV12-5; J gene: TRBJ2-1; D gene: NA; clone size: NA